These 24 T cell receptor beta chains share one sample of origin, sequenced in a study of cytomegalovirus exposure and HLA in healthy donors. PCR employed 60 Vbeta and 13 Jbeta primers. Profiled with immunoSEQ multiplex PCR; TCRdb holds only in-frame clones, not every one. Of about 160,000 clones listed, roughly 73% were seen once; the top ten hold approximately 1.6%. Sequences were obtained from PBMCs. The receptors shown here come from a woman younger than 30 in good health and CMV-seronegative.

This clone was seen a few times. The chain combines TRBV6-1 with TRBJ2-5; TRBD1 matches 11 bases. The CDR3 spans 15 residues. Germline V CDR1 and CDR2: MNHNS, SASEGT. With 3 bases clipped from V and 7 bases from J, the junction kept 7 bases outside the gene matches. The CDR3 DNA follows: TGTGCCAGCAGTGAGGTCGGACAGGGGGCGCGGACCCAGTACTTC. Encoded protein: CASSEVGQGARTQYF.

The chain carries TRBV11-2 and TRBJ2-3; 10 nucleotides match TRBD1. The CDR3 runs to 14 residues. The V gene end was trimmed by 3 bases and the J gene end by 6 bases; junction bases not matched to a gene: 3. CDR1 is SGHAT and CDR2 is FQNNGV in the germline V gene. This CDR3 is CASSFGTGADTQYF. The CDR3 DNA reads as TGTGCCAGCAGCTTTGGGACAGGGGCGGATACGCAGTATTTT.

V and J are TRBV7-2 and TRBJ1-6; D is possibly TRBD1 (6 bases). V shed 1 base and J shed 6 bases, with 13 bases lying between them. Germline values: CDR1 SGHTA, CDR2 FQGNSA. This CDR3 comprises 16 residues. Written as DNA, the CDR3 is TGTGCCAGCAGCTTAGTAACAGGGTTGAGTAATTCACCCCTCCACTTT. Its protein is CASSLVTGLSNSPLHF.

The V call is TRBV9, the J call TRBJ2-1, with 9 bases identical to TRBD2. Germline V gives CDR1 SGDLS, CDR2 YYNGEE. CDR3 length equals 16 residues. J lost 4 bases, V lost 3 bases, and 8 bases had no gene match. The CDR3, as DNA: TGTGCCAGCAGCGCCGCGGGACTAGCTGGATACAATGAGCAGTTCTTC. This sequence encodes CASSAAGLAGYNEQFF.

The V and J genes are TRBV5-4 and TRBJ2-2; D ambiguous. V was clipped by 0 bases and J by 0 bases, with 12 bases between them. The germline gives CDR1 SGHNT, CDR2 YYREEE (reference sequence). CDR3 length: 17 residues. CDR3 loop: CASSLEPTTPNTGELFF. For the CDR3, the DNA is TGTGCCAGCAGCTTGGAACCTACGACACCGAACACCGGGGAGCTGTTTTTT. Full variable domain (missing parts from reference TRBV5-4 and TRBJ2-2): ETGVTQSPTHLIKTRGQQVTLRCSSQSGHNTVSWYQQALGQGPQFIFQYYREEENGRGNFPPRFSGLQFPNYSSELNVNALELDDSALYLCASSLEPTTPNTGELFFGEGSRLTVL.

The genes are TRBV7-6 and TRBJ1-6; D unresolved. With 0 bases removed from V and 6 bases from J, the gap between germline ends came to 3 bases. This CDR3 has 13 residues. Germline lookup yields CDR1 SGHVS and CDR2 FNYEAQ. Here the CDR3 reads CASSLAINSPLHF. The CDR3 DNA reads as TGTGCCAGCAGCTTAGCTATTAATTCACCCCTCCACTTT.

The chain joins TRBV28 to TRBJ1-1; D unclear. V was cut by 5 bases and J by 5 bases, with 18 bases left in between. The CDR3 has 15 amino acids. The germline gives CDR1 MDHEN, CDR2 SYDVKM. The CDR3 region is CASSPSWPGGTEAFF. Here the CDR3 DNA reads TGTGCCAGCAGTCCCTCCTGGCCGGGAGGGACTGAAGCTTTCTTT.

The rearrangement links TRBV19 to TRBJ2-1; unclear D gene. Trimming removed 6 bases at V and 0 bases at J, with 9 bases between. This CDR3 has 14 amino acids. CDR1 and CDR2 (germline): LNHDA, SQIVND (reference sequence). The CDR3 DNA is TGTGCCAGTAGAACAGAGAACTCCTACAATGAGCAGTTCTTC. This translates into CASRTENSYNEQFF.

The rearrangement uses TRBV6-4 and TRBJ2-2; the D gene is possibly TRBD2 (6 bases). The CDR3 runs to 15 residues. With 4 bases removed from V and 1 base from J, the gap between germline ends came to 10 bases. Germline V lookup: CDR1 MRHNA, CDR2 SNTAGT. The CDR3 sequence is CASSVEGGNTGELFF. CDR3 bases: TGTGCCAGCAGTGTGGAGGGCGGGAACACCGGGGAGCTGTTTTTT.

The rearrangement joins TRBV7-2 to TRBJ2-3, with D uncertain. Deletions cut 2 bases from V and 3 bases from J, with 15 bases between. The CDR3 has 16 amino acids. Germline CDR1 and CDR2: SGHTA and FQGNSA. The chain's CDR3 is CASSLIRSIATDTQYF. The DNA of the CDR3 is TGTGCCAGCAGCTTAATCCGGTCAATCGCTACAGATACGCAGTATTTT.

The gene calls are TRBV9 and TRBJ1-1; no clear D gene. There are 14 residues in the CDR3. Germline CDR1 is SGDLS and CDR2 is YYNGEE. The V and J ends lost 0 bases and 6 bases respectively, with 12 bases between them. For the CDR3, the DNA is TGTGCCAGCAGCGTAGGGCAGCTAGAGGCTGAAGCTTTCTTT. Amino acid sequence: CASSVGQLEAEAFF.

The gene calls are TRBV7-6 and TRBJ2-1; 11 nucleotides match TRBD1. The germline V gene has CDR1 SGHVS and CDR2 FNYEAQ. V lost 7 bases and J lost 8; bases outside the gene matches: 10. The CDR3 is made up of 15 amino acids. The chain's CDR3 is CASTFGTGGDDEQFF. CDR3 bases: TGTGCCAGCACCTTTGGGACAGGGGGGGACGATGAGCAGTTCTTC.

This clone was detected a few times. CDR3 sequence reads: CASSRQGGTEAFF. The DNA of the CDR3 is TGTGCCAGTAGTCGACAGGGAGGCACTGAAGCTTTCTTT. The rearrangement uses TRBV19 and TRBJ1-1; 7 bases align to TRBD1. CDR1 is LNHDA, CDR2 SQIVND, per germline (reference sequence). The CDR3 spans 13 residues. The V gene end was trimmed by 5 bases and the J gene end by 4 bases; junction bases not matched to a gene: 4.

This clone showed up just a few times. The rearrangement joins TRBV19 to TRBJ2-5, with a weak D call TRBD1 (6 bases). Germline assignment: CDR1 LNHDA and CDR2 SQIVND (reference sequence). Deletions cut 4 bases from V and 5 bases from J, with 11 bases between. The CDR3 loop spans 13 amino acids. For the CDR3, the DNA is TGTGCCAGTAGTAGGGACATCTGGGAGACCCAGTACTTC. Protein product: CASSRDIWETQYF.

This clone was counted only a few times. The chain has TRBV19 and TRBJ1-4; unclear D gene. CDR1 is LNHDA, CDR2 SQIVND, per germline (reference sequence). The CDR3 is 12 amino acids. V shed 3 bases and J shed 8 bases, with 7 bases lying between them. In DNA form, the CDR3 reads TGTGCCAGTAGTATCGGAGGCGAAAAACTGTTTTTT. It is translated as CASSIGGEKLFF.

This chain uses TRBV4-3 with TRBJ2-1; perhaps TRBD1 as D (5 bases). CDR1 LGHNA and CDR2 YSLEER come from the germline V gene. V lost 0 bases, J lost 2 bases, and 14 bases lay in between. CDR3 length: 17 amino acids. The CDR3 is CASSQDLPGLTYNEQFF. CDR3 DNA sequence: TGCGCCAGCAGCCAAGATCTTCCAGGGCTCACCTACAATGAGCAGTTCTTC.

The CDR3 DNA reads as TGTGCCAGCAGCTTGGGACAGGGGGTATGGTATGAGCAGTTCTTC. Its translation: CASSLGQGVWYEQFF. The chain is built from TRBV5-5 and TRBJ2-1; 9 bases match TRBD1. J was trimmed by 8 bases and V by 0 bases; bases with no gene match: 6. CDR1 and CDR2 from the germline V gene are SGHKS and YYEKEE (reference sequence). This CDR3 has 15 amino acids.

The chain links TRBV5-5 to TRBJ1-2, with 8 nucleotides matching TRBD1. Germline assignment: CDR1 SGHKS and CDR2 YYEKEE (reference sequence). The CDR3 sequence is 16 residues long. V lost 2 bases to trimming and J lost 4 bases; unmatched junction nucleotides: 10. The CDR3: CASSFNPGGEFYGYTF. CDR3 nucleotides: TGTGCCAGCAGCTTTAACCCAGGGGGCGAATTCTATGGCTACACCTTC.

The V gene is TRBV4-1, the J gene TRBJ1-2, with D unclear. This CDR3 spans 13 amino acids. The ends were cut back, 0 bases at V and 4 bases at J, with 6 bases in the middle. Germline CDR1 is MGHRA and CDR2 is YSYEKL. CDR3 nucleotides: TGCGCCAGCAGCCAAGAGGGCACCTATGGCTACACCTTC. Its translation is CASSQEGTYGYTF.

The chain carries TRBV18 and TRBJ2-1, with 8 bases fitting TRBD1. The CDR3 has 17 amino acids. J lost 4 bases, V lost 3 bases, and 11 bases had no gene match. CDR1 is KGHSH, CDR2 LQKENI, per germline. CDR3 nucleotides: TGTGCCAGCTCACCGTGGACCGGGACAGGATCATACAATGAGCAGTTCTTC. Its protein is CASSPWTGTGSYNEQFF.

The V gene is TRBV7-9, the J gene TRBJ2-3; the D gene is possibly TRBD1 (5 bases). CDR3 length equals 14 residues. The germline V and J ends were trimmed by 2 bases and 0 bases, with 6 bases remaining between them. The germline CDR1 and CDR2 sequences are SEHNR and FQNEAQ (reference sequence). The CDR3 region has the DNA TGTGCCAGCAGCTTATCAGGGAGCACAGATACGCAGTATTTT. Translating it yields CASSLSGSTDTQYF.

This chain uses TRBV6-6 with TRBJ2-7; no firm D call. The CDR3 is 12 amino acids. The germline gives CDR1 MNHNY, CDR2 SVGAGI (reference sequence). Trimming stripped 0 bases from V and 5 bases from J, with 5 bases between. CDR3 nucleotides: TGTGCCAGCAGTTACTCGGGCCACGAGCAGTACTTC. It translates to CASSYSGHEQYF.

V is TRBV2 and J is TRBJ2-3; D may be TRBD1 (5 bases). V gave up 2 bases and J gave up 0 bases, with 12 bases separating them. Germline assignment: CDR1 SNHLY and CDR2 FYNNEI. The CDR3 is made up of 16 amino acids. The CDR3 region has the DNA TGTGCCAGCAGTGAAATGCAGGGAACAAGCACAGATACGCAGTATTTT. It codes for CASSEMQGTSTDTQYF.

This clone was detected once. V is TRBV5-1 and J is TRBJ2-5, with TRBD2 as a possible D gene (5 bases). Deletions cut 7 bases from V and 5 bases from J, with 18 bases between. The CDR3 runs to 14 residues. CDR1 SGHRS and CDR2 YFSETQ come from the germline V gene. In DNA, the CDR3 is TGCGCCAGCTCCCCCGCTGAGGGTTTGGAGACCCAGTACTTC. It translates to CASSPAEGLETQYF.